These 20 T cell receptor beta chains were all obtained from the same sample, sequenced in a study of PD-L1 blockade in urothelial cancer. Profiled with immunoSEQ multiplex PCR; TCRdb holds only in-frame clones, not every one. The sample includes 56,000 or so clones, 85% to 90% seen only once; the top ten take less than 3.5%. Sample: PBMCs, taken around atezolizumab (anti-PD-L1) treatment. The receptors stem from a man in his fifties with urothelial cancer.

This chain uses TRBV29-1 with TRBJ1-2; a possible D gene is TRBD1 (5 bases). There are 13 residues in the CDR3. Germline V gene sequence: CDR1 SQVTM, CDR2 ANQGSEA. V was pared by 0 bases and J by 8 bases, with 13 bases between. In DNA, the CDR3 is TGCAGCGTTGAAGAGTATCAGGGAGGGGGCTACACCTTC. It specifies CSVEEYQGGGYTF. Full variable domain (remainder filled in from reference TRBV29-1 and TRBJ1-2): SAVISQKPSRDICQRGTSLTIQCQVDSQVTMMFWYRQQPGQSLTLIATANQGSEATYESGFVIDKFPISRPNLTFSTLTVSNMSPEDSSIYLCSVEEYQGGGYTFGSGTRLTVV.

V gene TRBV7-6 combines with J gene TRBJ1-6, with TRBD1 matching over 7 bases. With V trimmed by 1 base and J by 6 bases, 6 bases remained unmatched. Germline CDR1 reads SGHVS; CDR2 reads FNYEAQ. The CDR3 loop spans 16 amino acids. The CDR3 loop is CASSLEPPGGNSPLHF. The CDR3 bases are TGTGCCAGCAGCTTAGAGCCGCCAGGGGGTAATTCACCCCTCCACTTT.

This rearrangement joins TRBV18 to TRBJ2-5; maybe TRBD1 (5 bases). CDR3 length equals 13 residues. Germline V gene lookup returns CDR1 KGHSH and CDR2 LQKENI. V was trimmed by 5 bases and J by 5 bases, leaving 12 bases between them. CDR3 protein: CASSFSGLETQYF. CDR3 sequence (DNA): TGTGCCAGCTCATTCTCAGGGTTGGAGACCCAGTACTTC.

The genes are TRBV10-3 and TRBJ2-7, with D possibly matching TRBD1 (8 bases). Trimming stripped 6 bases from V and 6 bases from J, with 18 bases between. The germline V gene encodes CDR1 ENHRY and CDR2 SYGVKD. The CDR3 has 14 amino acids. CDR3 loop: CAIREVQGGREQYF. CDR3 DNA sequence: TGTGCCATCAGAGAAGTACAGGGGGGGCGCGAGCAGTACTTC.

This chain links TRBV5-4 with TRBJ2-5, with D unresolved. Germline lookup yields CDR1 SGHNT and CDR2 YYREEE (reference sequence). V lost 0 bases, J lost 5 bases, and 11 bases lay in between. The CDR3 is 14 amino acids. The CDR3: CASSLEASSETQYF. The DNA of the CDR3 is TGTGCCAGCAGCTTGGAAGCGTCCTCGGAGACCCAGTACTTC. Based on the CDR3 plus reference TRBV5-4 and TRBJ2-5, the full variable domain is ETGVTQSPTHLIKTRGQQVTLRCSSQSGHNTVSWYQQALGQGPQFIFQYYREEENGRGNFPPRFSGLQFPNYSSELNVNALELDDSALYLCASSLEASSETQYFGPGTRLLVL.

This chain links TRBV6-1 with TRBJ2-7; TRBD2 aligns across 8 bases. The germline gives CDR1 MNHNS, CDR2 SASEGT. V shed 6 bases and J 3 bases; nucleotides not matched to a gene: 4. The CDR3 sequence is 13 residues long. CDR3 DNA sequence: TGTGCCAGCAGAGCCGGGGGGGGCTACGAGCAGTACTTC. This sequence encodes CASRAGGGYEQYF.

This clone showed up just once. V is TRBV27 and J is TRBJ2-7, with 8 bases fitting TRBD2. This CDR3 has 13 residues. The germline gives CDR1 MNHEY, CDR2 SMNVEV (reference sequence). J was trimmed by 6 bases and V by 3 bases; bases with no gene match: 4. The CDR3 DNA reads TGTGCCAGCAGTTTTAACAGCGGGAGCGAGCAGTACTTC. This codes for CASSFNSGSEQYF.

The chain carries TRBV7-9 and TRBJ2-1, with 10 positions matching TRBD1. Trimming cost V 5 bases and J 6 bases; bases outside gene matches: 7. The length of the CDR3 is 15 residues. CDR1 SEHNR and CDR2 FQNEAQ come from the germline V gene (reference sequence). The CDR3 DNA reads TGTGCCAGCAGCCTGGGACAGGGGTTTTTCAATGAGCAGTTCTTC. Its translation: CASSLGQGFFNEQFF. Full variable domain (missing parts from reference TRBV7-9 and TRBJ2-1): DTGVSQNPRHKITKRGQNVTFRCDPISEHNRLYWYRQTLGQGPEFLTYFQNEAQLEKSRLLSDRFSAERPKGSFSTLEIQRTEQGDSAMYLCASSLGQGFFNEQFFGPGTRLTVL.

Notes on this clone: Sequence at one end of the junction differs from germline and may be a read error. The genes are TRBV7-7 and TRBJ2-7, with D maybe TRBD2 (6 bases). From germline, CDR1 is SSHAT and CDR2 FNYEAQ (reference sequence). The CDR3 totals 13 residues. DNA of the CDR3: TGTGCTAGCAGCTTACGTGTCGGGAGCGAGCAGTACTTC. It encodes CASSLRVGSEQYF.

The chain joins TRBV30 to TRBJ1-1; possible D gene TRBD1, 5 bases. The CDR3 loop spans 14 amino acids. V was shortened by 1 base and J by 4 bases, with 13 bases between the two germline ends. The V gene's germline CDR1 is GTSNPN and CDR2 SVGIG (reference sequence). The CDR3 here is CAWSGGGLGTEAFF. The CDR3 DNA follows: TGTGCCTGGAGTGGGGGGGGGTTAGGCACTGAAGCTTTCTTT.

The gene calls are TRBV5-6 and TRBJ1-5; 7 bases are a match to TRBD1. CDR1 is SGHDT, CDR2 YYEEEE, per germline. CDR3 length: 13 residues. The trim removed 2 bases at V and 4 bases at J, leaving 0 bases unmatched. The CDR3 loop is CASSFRGNQPQHF. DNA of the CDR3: TGTGCCAGCAGCTTCAGGGGGAATCAGCCCCAGCATTTT.

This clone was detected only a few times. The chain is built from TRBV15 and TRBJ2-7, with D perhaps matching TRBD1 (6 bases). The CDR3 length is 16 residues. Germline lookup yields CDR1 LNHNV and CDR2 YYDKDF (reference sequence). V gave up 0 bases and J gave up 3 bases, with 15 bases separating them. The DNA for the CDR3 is TGTGCCACCAGCAGAGAATTTCGGGACACTCTCTACGAGCAGTACTTC. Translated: CATSREFRDTLYEQYF.

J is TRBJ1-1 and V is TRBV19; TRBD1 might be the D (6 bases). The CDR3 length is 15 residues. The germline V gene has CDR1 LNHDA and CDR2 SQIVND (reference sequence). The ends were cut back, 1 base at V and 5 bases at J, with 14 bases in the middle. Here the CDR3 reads CASSIGEGGWTEAFF. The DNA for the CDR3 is TGTGCCAGTAGTATAGGGGAGGGGGGTTGGACTGAAGCTTTCTTT.

DNA for the CDR3: TGTGCCAGCTCACCAACTCGGCCGGGTGACACTGAAGCTTTCTTT. Amino acid sequence: CASSPTRPGDTEAFF. This chain uses TRBV18 with TRBJ1-1, with D uncertain. Germline CDR1 is KGHSH and CDR2 is LQKENI. The V end was cut by 2 bases, the J end by 3 bases, with 13 bases between. CDR3 length equals 15 residues.

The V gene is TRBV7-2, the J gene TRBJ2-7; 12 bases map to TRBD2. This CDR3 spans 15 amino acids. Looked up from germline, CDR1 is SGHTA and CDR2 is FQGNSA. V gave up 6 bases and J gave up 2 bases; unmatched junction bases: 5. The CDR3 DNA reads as TGTGCCAGCAGTCAGACTAGCGGGAGTCCCTACGAGCAGTACTTC. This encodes CASSQTSGSPYEQYF.

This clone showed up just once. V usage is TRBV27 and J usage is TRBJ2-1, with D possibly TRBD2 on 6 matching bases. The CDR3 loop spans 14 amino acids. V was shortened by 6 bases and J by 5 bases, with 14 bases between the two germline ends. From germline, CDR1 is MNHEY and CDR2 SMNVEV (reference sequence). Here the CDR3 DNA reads TGTGCCAGCAGACCGGGAGCTCTCGACAATGAGCAGTTCTTC. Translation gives CASRPGALDNEQFF.

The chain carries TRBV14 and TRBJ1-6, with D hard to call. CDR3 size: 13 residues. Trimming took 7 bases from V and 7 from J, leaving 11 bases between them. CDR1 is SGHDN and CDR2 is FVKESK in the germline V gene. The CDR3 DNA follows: TGTGCCAGCAATCAAGGGAGAAATTCACCCCTCCACTTT. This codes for CASNQGRNSPLHF.

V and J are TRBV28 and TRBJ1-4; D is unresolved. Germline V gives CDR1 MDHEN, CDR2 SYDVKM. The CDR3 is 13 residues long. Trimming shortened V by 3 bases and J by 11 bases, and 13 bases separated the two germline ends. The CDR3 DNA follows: TGTGCCAGCAGTTTGAAGACTGCGGCCAAACTGTTTTTT. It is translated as CASSLKTAAKLFF.

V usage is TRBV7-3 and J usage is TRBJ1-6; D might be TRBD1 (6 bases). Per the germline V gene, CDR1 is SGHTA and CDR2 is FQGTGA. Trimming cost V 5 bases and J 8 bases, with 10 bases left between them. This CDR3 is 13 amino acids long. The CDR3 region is CASSADSHSPLHF. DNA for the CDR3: TGTGCCAGCAGCGCGGACAGTCATTCACCCCTCCACTTT.

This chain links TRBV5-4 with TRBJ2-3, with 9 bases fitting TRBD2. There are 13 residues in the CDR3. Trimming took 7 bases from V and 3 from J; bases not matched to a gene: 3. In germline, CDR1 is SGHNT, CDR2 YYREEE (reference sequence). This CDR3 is CASAGGRTDTQYF. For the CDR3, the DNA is TGTGCCAGCGCGGGAGGGCGGACAGATACGCAGTATTTT.